This TCR beta chain comes out of a study of T cells expressing NK-cell markers. Study in general: One of eight sequenced donors was HCMV-seronegative; the other seven were seropositive.

CDR1 and CDR2 (germline): SGHTA, FQGNSA. The CDR3 sequence is 15 residues long. On this clonotype itself: The antigen remains undetermined.

Notes on the study in general: It is unclear if expanded NKG2C-expressing clones target HCMV antigens.

TCRdb reprocessed the 5' RACE reads and stores each CDR3 protein as one record, lacking DNA. Its table records approximately 460,000 distinct CDR3 sequences. Sequenced material: blood T cells: a sorted CD56 or NKG2C T cell subset, CD4+ or CD8+ T cells, or bulk PBMC T cells (not recorded which). The gene calls are TRBV7-2 and TRBJ2-1. The sequence was collected from a woman between 18 and 75 years old in good health. The CDR3 here is CASSLEASTYNEQFF.